This TCR beta chain came from a study of T-cell reconstitution after alpha-beta-depleted transplantation in children. This clonotype was counted at least ten times. Its antigen is unidentified. CDR3 length: 15 amino acids. Germline loops: CDR1 SGHRS, CDR2 YFSETQ. V shed 1 base, J shed 10 bases, and the junction held 12 bases outside the gene matches. General study points: At the one-year point after transplant, T-cell counts and TCRbeta diversity were found to come mostly from T cells that had been newly produced. Reports say that about two months after transplant, the alpha-beta T cells came out of several hundred graft clones that had expanded. Day-60 TCRbeta diversity that was high in some patients was derived from surviving recipient T cells and thymic progenitors.

Preparing the TCRbeta library involved the use of unique molecular identifiers. Each CDR3 protein gets one entry after TCRdb re-called the PCR reads with MiXCR. The repertoire holds 110,000 or so distinct CDR3 sequences, 5.5% to 6.5% seen once, with roughly 23% in the top ten. The rearrangement links TRBV5-1 to TRBJ1-1; 8 positions agree with TRBD1. The receptor's source is a male patient between 2 and 10 years old who had a stem cell transplant for acute lymphoblastic leukemia, so the T cells may come from the graft donor. The source was PBMCs, mostly from graft donor cells, collected 360 days after TCRalphabeta/CD19-depleted stem cell transplant. The DNA for the CDR3 is TGCGCCAGCAGCTTGAGCAGGGGGCTAATCTCCGCAGCTTTCTTT. This translates into CASSLSRGLISAAFF.